A selection of T cell receptor beta chains follows, all from one sample in a study of cytomegalovirus exposure and HLA in healthy donors. Clones were sequenced by immunoSEQ multiplex PCR, and TCRdb holds only the in-frame ones, with some missing. This repertoire shows 100,000 to 150,000 clones, around four fifths found once; its top ten account for under 1.5%. The source material was PBMCs. The receptors here all came from a female donor in good health and CMV-seronegative. Each CDR3 is given with its conserved first and last residue. Each record gives: J gene, clone size, D gene, V gene, CDR3 protein, CDR3 DNA. D genes are given only for firm matches. Not every row has a clone size; where given, it reads once, few, many or a size class.

TRBJ1-3	.	TRBD1	TRBV5-5	CASSPERTGLGNTIYF	TGTGCCAGCAGCCCCGAAAGGACAGGACTTGGAAACACCATATATTTT
TRBJ2-7	.	.	TRBV6-5	CASSSTGSYEQYF	TGTGCCAGCAGTTCTACTGGTTCCTACGAGCAGTACTTC
TRBJ2-3	.	TRBD1	TRBV5-1	CASSTSTGGGTQYF	TGCGCCAGCAGCACATCGACAGGGGGTGGTACGCAGTATTTT
TRBJ2-2	.	.	TRBV2	CASSEVSGRGELFF	TGTGCCAGCAGTGAAGTGTCAGGGAGGGGGGAGCTGTTTTTT
TRBJ1-1	.	TRBD1	TRBV2	CASSLGTGTEAFF	TGTGCCAGCAGTTTGGGGACAGGGACTGAAGCTTTCTTT
TRBJ1-1	.	.	TRBV28	CASSIGQNTEAFF	TGTGCCAGCAGTATCGGACAGAACACTGAAGCTTTCTTT
TRBJ2-7	.	TRBD2	TRBV6-5	CASGASGFYEQYF	TGTGCCAGCGGGGCTAGCGGCTTCTACGAGCAGTACTTC
TRBJ1-5	.	.	TRBV15	CATQRGGDNDNQPQHF	TGTGCCACTCAACGCGGGGGGGACAACGACAATCAGCCCCAGCATTTT
TRBJ2-3	few	TRBD2	TRBV9	CASTPGGLRDSTDTQYF	TGTGCCAGCACCCCGGGGGGACTAAGGGATAGCACAGATACGCAGTATTTT
TRBJ2-2	.	TRBD1	TRBV7-3	CASSSGTANTGELFF	TGTGCCAGCAGCTCCGGGACAGCGAACACCGGGGAGCTGTTTTTT
TRBJ1-2	.	TRBD1	TRBV19	CASSTPEGQIKGYTF	TGTGCCAGTAGCACCCCAGAGGGACAGATTAAAGGCTACACCTTC
TRBJ2-7	.	TRBD2	TRBV18	CASSPGLAGPSEQYF	TGTGCCAGCTCCCCGGGACTAGCGGGACCCTCCGAGCAGTACTTC
TRBJ2-1	few	.	TRBV5-4	CASSLGSGYNEQFF	TGTGCCAGCAGCTTGGGATCGGGATACAATGAGCAGTTCTTC
TRBJ2-4	.	.	TRBV4-1	CASSPLPGHLAKNIQYF	TGCGCCAGCAGCCCTCTACCAGGTCACCTAGCCAAAAACATTCAGTACTTC
TRBJ2-3	few	TRBD2	TRBV5-6	CASSLAWGGDTDTQYF	TGTGCCAGCAGCTTGGCTTGGGGAGGGGACACAGATACGCAGTATTTT
TRBJ1-6	.	TRBD1	TRBV7-9	CASSGTGTNSPLHF	TGTGCCAGCAGCGGGACAGGTACCAATTCACCCCTCCACTTT
TRBJ1-2	.	.	TRBV5-4	CASSLRSEQNYGYTF	TGTGCCAGCAGCTTGAGGTCCGAACAGAACTATGGCTACACCTTC
TRBJ2-5	few	TRBD1	TRBV7-3	CASSLQGQETQYF	TGTGCCAGCAGCCTACAGGGGCAAGAGACCCAGTACTTC
TRBJ2-7	.	.	TRBV30	CAWKGESYEQYF	TGTGCCTGGAAGGGGGAGTCCTACGAGCAGTACTTC
TRBJ1-2	.	.	TRBV7-2	CASSPPGHYNYGYTF	TGTGCCAGCAGCCCCCCGGGACATTATAACTATGGCTACACCTTC
TRBJ2-1	.	.	TRBV4-3	CASSQGRGYNEQFF	TGCGCCAGCAGCCAAGGAAGGGGGTACAATGAGCAGTTCTTC
TRBJ2-7	.	.	TRBV5-1	CASSPTGPPTSYEQYF	TGCGCCAGCAGCCCAACAGGACCCCCAACCTCCTACGAGCAGTACTTC
TRBJ1-2	.	TRBD1	TRBV28	CAITDRQANYGYTF	TGTGCCATCACGGACAGGCAAGCTAACTATGGCTACACCTTC
TRBJ2-1	.	TRBD2	TRBV28	CASSLRLLADKRDEQFF	TGTGCCAGCAGTTTAAGGTTGCTAGCGGACAAAAGGGATGAGCAGTTCTTC
TRBJ2-3	.	.	TRBV5-6	CASSLVGEHTDTQYF	TGTGCCAGCAGCCTGGTTGGTGAACACACAGATACGCAGTATTTT
TRBJ2-1	.	TRBD2	TRBV28	CASSGGTSGRWYNEQFF	TGTGCCAGCAGTGGGGGGACTAGCGGGAGATGGTACAATGAGCAGTTCTTC
TRBJ2-7	.	TRBD1	TRBV19	CASSRGQGFGEQYF	TGTGCCAGTAGTCGGGGACAGGGATTTGGAGAGCAGTACTTC
TRBJ1-1	few	.	TRBV5-1	CASSLKVTNTEAFF	TGCGCCAGCAGCTTGAAGGTGACTAACACTGAAGCTTTCTTT
TRBJ2-2	.	TRBD2	TRBV28	CASSPHSGSTGELFF	TGTGCCAGCAGTCCCCATAGCGGGAGCACCGGGGAGCTGTTTTTT
TRBJ1-4	.	TRBD1	TRBV9	CASSVTGQAATNEKLFF	TGTGCCAGCAGCGTAACCGGACAGGCAGCAACTAATGAAAAACTGTTTTTT
TRBJ1-3	.	TRBD1	TRBV28	CASSLLTGEGNTIYF	TGTGCCAGCAGTTTACTGACAGGGGAAGGAAACACCATATATTTT
TRBJ1-1	.	.	TRBV29-1	CSVGAAGDRDTEAFF	TGCAGCGTGGGTGCGGCAGGGGATAGGGACACTGAAGCTTTCTTT
TRBJ1-1	.	.	TRBV18	CASSRQDMNTEAFF	TGTGCCAGCTCACGACAGGACATGAACACTGAAGCTTTCTTT
TRBJ2-5	once	.	TRBV6-1	CASRREETQYF	TGTGCCAGCAGGAGGGAAGAGACCCAGTACTTC
TRBJ2-1	.	.	TRBV7-3	CASSYQPSYNEQFF	TGTGCCAGCAGCTACCAGCCTAGTTACAATGAGCAGTTCTTC
TRBJ2-3	.	TRBD1	TRBV11-1	CASSLFTGGGTDTQYF	TGTGCCAGCAGCTTATTCACAGGGGGCGGCACAGATACGCAGTATTTT
TRBJ2-5	.	TRBD2	TRBV7-9	CASSFPSGRGQETQYF	TGTGCCAGCAGCTTTCCTAGCGGGAGAGGTCAAGAGACCCAGTACTTC
TRBJ2-7	.	.	TRBV27	CATYYEQYF	TGTGCCACCTACTACGAGCAGTACTTC
TRBJ1-2	.	TRBD1	TRBV11-1	CASSAQGTNYGYTF	TGTGCCAGCAGCGCACAGGGGACTAACTATGGCTACACCTTC
TRBJ1-5	.	.	TRBV21-1	CASSKEDPGSNQPQHF	TGTGCCAGCAGCAAAGAGGATCCAGGGAGCAATCAGCCCCAGCATTTT
TRBJ2-2	.	.	TRBV6-1	CASSAPVAEELFF	TGTGCCAGCAGCGCTCCCGTCGCGGAGGAGCTGTTTTTT
TRBJ2-7	.	TRBD1	TRBV7-6	CASSPMTGSGEQYF	TGTGCCAGCAGCCCAATGACAGGGTCGGGCGAGCAGTACTTC
TRBJ2-1	.	TRBD2	TRBV10-1	CASRRTSGSDEQFF	TGCGCCAGCCGCCGGACTAGCGGGAGCGATGAGCAGTTCTTC
TRBJ1-2	.	TRBD1	TRBV28	CASSLSDRENGYTF	TGTGCCAGCAGTTTATCGGACAGGGAAAATGGCTACACCTTC
TRBJ2-2	.	TRBD2	TRBV29-1	CSVWTSGNTGELFF	TGCAGCGTTTGGACTAGCGGTAACACCGGGGAGCTGTTTTTT
TRBJ1-5	.	.	TRBV6-8	CASSYSGGYQPQHF	TGTGCCAGCAGTTACTCAGGGGGTTATCAGCCCCAGCATTTT
TRBJ1-5	.	TRBD1	TRBV7-2	CASSLQGDSNQPQHF	TGTGCCAGCAGCTTACAGGGGGATAGCAATCAGCCCCAGCATTTT
TRBJ2-1	.	TRBD2	TRBV27	CASSFQRGNNEQFF	TGTGCCAGCAGTTTCCAGCGGGGGAACAATGAGCAGTTCTTC
TRBJ1-5	.	.	TRBV19	CASSYGAGGNQPQHF	TGTGCCAGTAGCTATGGGGCAGGGGGCAATCAGCCCCAGCATTTT
TRBJ2-2	few	.	TRBV1	CTSSQINCSSNTGELFF	TGCACCAGCAGCCAAATAAACTGTAGTTCGAACACCGGGGAGCTGTTTTTT
TRBJ2-3	few	TRBD2	TRBV30	CAWSSGTYSQYF	TGTGCCTGGAGTAGCGGGACGTATTCGCAGTATTTT
TRBJ2-6	.	.	TRBV7-9	CASLQGTGANVLTF	TGTGCCAGTCTCCAGGGGACTGGGGCCAACGTCCTGACTTTC